The source of this T cell receptor beta chain is a study of spatial heterogeneity in lung cancer. On this clonotype itself: As yet, its antigen is unknown.

Stated time point: sample taken at primary tumor resection. Whole RNA from tumor, nontumor lung or frozen PBMC was sequenced unsorted. All TCR cDNA molecules were individually tagged with a unique molecular identifier. Each CDR3 protein gets one entry after TCRdb re-called the 5' RACE reads with MiXCR. This table has 25,000 to 35,000 distinct CDR3 sequences, roughly 8.4% appearing once. The study, taken as a whole, reports: Ubiquitous expanded tumor TCRs were seen in blood more at resection than at follow-up.

Trimming stripped 4 bases from V and 1 base from J, with 10 bases between. There are 15 residues in the CDR3. Germline CDR1 reads KGHDR; CDR2 reads SFDVKD. The chain links TRBV24-1 to TRBJ1-5; D uncertain. The TCR comes from a female donor with early-stage non-small cell lung cancer. Specimen: PBMCs, collected at surgery. The DNA of the CDR3 is TGTGCCACCAGTGAGAGTAGGCACAGCAATCAGCCCCAGCATTTT. Protein product: CATSESRHSNQPQHF.